These 23 T cell receptor beta chains were all obtained from the same sample, sequenced in a study of CD4 T cells in relation to SARS-CoV-2 and coronaviruses. Assay used: immunoSEQ multiplex PCR; TCRdb lists only in-frame clones, some missing. The table has about 43,000 clones, around 80% seen once. Their antigens remain unidentified. What was sequenced was naive CD4+ T cells from PBMCs, cultured in vitro. Subset indicated: naive CD4+ T cells isolated by negative enrichment. These receptor sequences come from an adult with COVID-19.

The chain links TRBV27 to TRBJ2-1; the match to TRBD2 covers 8 bases. This CDR3 has 15 amino acids. In germline, CDR1 is MNHEY, CDR2 SMNVEV (reference sequence). V shed 6 bases and J 5 bases; nucleotides not matched to a gene: 9. CDR3: CASSLSPGGDNEQFF. The CDR3 DNA is TGTGCCAGCAGCCTATCTCCCGGGGGGGACAATGAGCAGTTCTTC.

The chain is built from TRBV28 and TRBJ2-6; TRBD2 aligns across 13 bases. Germline CDR1 reads MDHEN; CDR2 reads SYDVKM. The CDR3 spans 17 residues. V shed 2 bases, J shed 10 bases, and the junction held 8 bases outside the gene matches. CDR3 nucleotides: TGTGCCAGCAGTTTACCCTCCGGACTAGCGGGGGTAAACGTCCTGACTTTC. It encodes CASSLPSGLAGVNVLTF.

The chain combines TRBV28 with TRBJ1-5, with 7 bases identical to TRBD1. This CDR3 has 15 amino acids. CDR1 and CDR2 from the germline V gene are MDHEN and SYDVKM. Unmatched junction bases numbered 7, after V lost 7 bases and J lost 1 base. CDR3 nucleotides: TGTGCCAGCAATGACGACAGGGCGAGCAATCAGCCCCAGCATTTT. Translating it yields CASNDDRASNQPQHF.

The chain links TRBV5-1 to TRBJ2-1, with D maybe TRBD2 (6 bases). Germline lookup yields CDR1 SGHRS and CDR2 YFSETQ. The CDR3 covers 15 residues. Trimming pared 1 base from V and 12 bases from J, leaving 20 bases between. The CDR3 DNA sequence: TGCGCCAGCAGCTTGAATAGCGGATTTCGTCAAGTGCAGTTCTTC. It translates to CASSLNSGFRQVQFF. Full variable domain (outside the CDR3, taken from reference TRBV5-1 and TRBJ2-1): KAGVTQTPRYLIKTRGQQVTLSCSPISGHRSVSWYQQTPGQGLQFLFEYFSETQRNKGNFPGRFSGRQFSNSRSEMNVSTLELGDSALYLCASSLNSGFRQVQFFGPGTRLTVL.

The V call is TRBV5-1, the J call TRBJ2-3; possible D gene TRBD1, 6 bases. The germline V gene has CDR1 SGHRS and CDR2 YFSETQ. The CDR3 runs 15 residues. The V end was cut by 0 bases, the J end by 0 bases, with 8 bases between. CDR3 sequence reads: CASSLETGSTDTQYF. The CDR3 DNA follows: TGCGCCAGCAGCTTGGAGACAGGTAGCACAGATACGCAGTATTTT.

This chain links TRBV12-3 or TRBV12-4 with TRBJ1-6; TRBD1 matches at 7 bases. The CDR3 loop spans 13 amino acids. Trimming at V came to 6 bases and at J to 10 bases, leaving 6 bases not matched to a gene. CDR3 bases: TGTGCCAGCAGCCGACAGGGCCAATCACCCCTCCACTTT. Translating gives CASSRQGQSPLHF.

This clone was detected a few times. This chain uses TRBV28 with TRBJ2-2; D is unclear. The CDR3 has 16 amino acids. The V and J ends lost 7 bases and 1 base respectively, with 16 bases between them. Germline V gene lookup returns CDR1 MDHEN and CDR2 SYDVKM. CDR3 sequence: CASTDLLQQNTGELFF. The DNA of the CDR3 is TGTGCCAGCACAGACTTACTCCAACAGAACACCGGGGAGCTGTTTTTT.

The chain recombines TRBV27 with TRBJ2-7, with 8 positions matching TRBD2. The CDR3 is 15 residues long. V gave up 2 bases and J gave up 5 bases; unmatched junction bases: 8. In germline, CDR1 is MNHEY, CDR2 SMNVEV (reference sequence). The CDR3, as DNA: TGTGCCAGCAGTTTACACGGGAGGGCCGACAACGAGCAGTACTTC. Protein: CASSLHGRADNEQYF.

Only one count was recorded for this clone. This chain joins TRBV6-6 and TRBJ2-2, with 7 bases identical to TRBD2. The CDR3 runs to 20 residues. Germline V CDR1 and CDR2: MNHNY, SVGAGI (reference sequence). Trimming cost V 6 bases and J 3 bases; bases outside gene matches: 22. DNA for the CDR3: TGTGCCAGCAGCATACTATCCCCCCGGGGTGCGGGAGTGGACACCGGGGAGCTGTTTTTT. It encodes CASSILSPRGAGVDTGELFF.

The chain is built from TRBV19 and TRBJ1-1; 9 bases map to TRBD1. The CDR3 loop spans 15 amino acids. V gave up 8 bases and J gave up 0 bases; unmatched junction bases: 7. Germline V gene sequence: CDR1 LNHDA, CDR2 SQIVND (reference sequence). The CDR3 region is CASWIGQGMNTEAFF. The CDR3 DNA follows: TGTGCCAGTTGGATAGGACAGGGGATGAACACTGAAGCTTTCTTT.

The rearrangement joins TRBV4-1 to TRBJ2-7; no firm D call. With 1 base removed from V and 1 base from J, the gap between germline ends came to 8 bases. CDR3 size: 14 residues. The germline CDR1 and CDR2 sequences are MGHRA and YSYEKL. The DNA for the CDR3 is TGCGCCAGCAGCCAAGGGGCAGGATCCTACGAGCAGTACTTC. Its translation is CASSQGAGSYEQYF.

The chain joins TRBV5-8 to TRBJ2-5; TRBD2 agrees at 10 bases. The germline CDR1 and CDR2 sequences are SGHTS and YDEGEE. V shed 2 bases and J 5 bases; nucleotides not matched to a gene: 3. The CDR3 spans 14 residues. The CDR3 nucleotides are TGTGCCAGCAGCTTAGCGGGAGGGCCGGAGACCCAGTACTTC. It specifies CASSLAGGPETQYF. Full variable domain (missing parts from reference TRBV5-8 and TRBJ2-5): EAGVTQSPTHLIKTRGQQATLRCSPISGHTSVYWYQQALGLGLQFLLWYDEGEERNRGNFPPRFSGRQFPNYSSELNVNALELEDSALYLCASSLAGGPETQYFGPGTRLLVL.

The genes are TRBV5-5 and TRBJ2-7, with TRBD2 as a possible D gene (5 bases). The CDR3 runs 15 residues. Between the trimmed V and J ends, which lost 2 bases and 2 bases, there was a span of 14 bases. Germline CDR1 and CDR2: SGHKS and YYEKEE (reference sequence). The CDR3, as DNA: TGTGCCAGCAGCTTAAGTAGGACTCAACCCTACGAGCAGTACTTC. Amino acid sequence: CASSLSRTQPYEQYF.

The rearrangement links TRBV18 to TRBJ2-1; 7 nucleotides match TRBD1. Germline V CDR1 and CDR2: KGHSH, LQKENI. V trimming: 1 base; J trimming: 4 bases; junction bases outside the gene matches: 1. The CDR3 loop spans 14 amino acids. The CDR3 reads CASSPQGAYNEQFF. As DNA, the CDR3 is TGTGCCAGCTCACCACAGGGGGCGTACAATGAGCAGTTCTTC. Full variable domain (remainder filled in from reference TRBV18 and TRBJ2-1): NAGVMQNPRHLVRRRGQEARLRCSPMKGHSHVYWYRQLPEEGLKFMVYLQKENIIDESGMPKERFSAEFPKEGPSILRIQQVVRGDSAAYFCASSPQGAYNEQFFGPGTRLTVL.

This clone was seen a single time. V gene TRBV7-8 combines with J gene TRBJ2-3; 14 bases fit TRBD2. The V segment lost 6 bases and the J segment 4 bases; nucleotides outside the gene matches: 6. The CDR3 length is 16 residues. Germline-derived CDR1 and CDR2 are SGHVS and FQNEAQ. The CDR3 region has the DNA TGTGCCAGCAGTCAAGGGACTAGCGGGAGCCCAGATACGCAGTATTTT. It is translated as CASSQGTSGSPDTQYF.

DNA for the CDR3: TGTGCCAGCAGCCCCAGGACGTTCTCAGCCAAAAACATTCAGTACTTC. Translating it yields CASSPRTFSAKNIQYF. V usage is TRBV7-6 and J usage is TRBJ2-4; unclear D gene. The CDR3 contains 16 residues. CDR1 SGHVS and CDR2 FNYEAQ come from the germline V gene. V shed 5 bases and J shed 0 bases, with 14 bases lying between them. Drawing the rest from reference TRBV7-6 and TRBJ2-4, the complete variable domain is GAGVSQSPRYKVTKRGQDVALRCDPISGHVSLYWYRQALGQGPEFLTYFNYEAQQDKSGLPNDRFSAERPEGSISTLTIQRTEQRDSAMYRCASSPRTFSAKNIQYFGAGTRLSVL.

V gene TRBV7-2 combines with J gene TRBJ2-7, with D perhaps TRBD1 (6 bases). The V end lost 4 bases, the J end lost 5 bases, and 9 bases lay between the germline ends. Germline V CDR1 and CDR2: SGHTA, FQGNSA. The CDR3 covers 12 residues. CDR3 residues: CASSSGVDEQYF. CDR3 bases: TGTGCCAGCAGCTCAGGGGTGGACGAGCAGTACTTC.

The chain combines TRBV7-2 with TRBJ2-7, with a weak D call TRBD1 (6 bases). CDR1 is SGHTA, CDR2 FQGNSA, per germline. This CDR3 contains 14 residues. V lost 8 bases, J lost 2 bases, and 16 bases lay in between. CDR3 in amino acids: CASGLGAEPYEQYF. The CDR3 DNA sequence: TGTGCCAGCGGTTTGGGGGCGGAACCCTACGAGCAGTACTTC.

J is TRBJ2-7 and V is TRBV28; TRBD1 matches at 9 bases. CDR1 and CDR2 from the germline V gene are MDHEN and SYDVKM. Trimming cost V 8 bases and J 4 bases; bases outside gene matches: 9. The CDR3 is 14 amino acids. As DNA, the CDR3 is TGTGCCAGCCGCCCCGGGACAGGGTCATACGAGCAGTACTTC. It specifies CASRPGTGSYEQYF.

The V and J genes are TRBV18 and TRBJ2-7, with no clear D. Deletions cut 3 bases from V and 3 bases from J, with 9 bases between. This CDR3 is built from 13 residues. Germline CDR1 and CDR2: KGHSH and LQKENI. The DNA of the CDR3 is TGTGCCAGCTCACCCGAGCGACACTACGAGCAGTACTTC. Protein sequence: CASSPERHYEQYF.

The V and J genes are TRBV20-1 and TRBJ2-1; unclear D gene. Germline V lookup: CDR1 DFQATT, CDR2 SNEGSKA (reference sequence). V was shortened by 3 bases and J by 0 bases, with 9 bases between the two germline ends. This CDR3 region has 14 residues. The CDR3 sequence is CSASSQSSYNEQFF. In DNA, the CDR3 is TGCAGTGCTAGTTCCCAGAGCTCCTACAATGAGCAGTTCTTC.

The gene calls are TRBV7-2 and TRBJ2-7, with 12 bases aligning to TRBD2. The CDR3 loop spans 12 amino acids. The V and J ends lost 8 bases and 9 bases, in that order; junction bases with no gene match: 5. The V gene's germline CDR1 is SGHTA and CDR2 FQGNSA. The CDR3 protein is CASALAGGRQYF. Here the CDR3 DNA reads TGTGCCAGCGCCCTAGCGGGAGGGAGGCAGTACTTC.

CDR3 region: CATSDETGNYGYTF. In DNA form, the CDR3 reads TGTGCCACCAGTGACGAAACAGGGAACTATGGCTACACCTTC. The chain employs TRBV24-1 and TRBJ1-2, with D perhaps TRBD1 (6 bases). V shed 4 bases and J shed 2 bases, with 10 bases lying between them. Germline CDR1 is KGHDR and CDR2 is SFDVKD. The CDR3 totals 14 residues.